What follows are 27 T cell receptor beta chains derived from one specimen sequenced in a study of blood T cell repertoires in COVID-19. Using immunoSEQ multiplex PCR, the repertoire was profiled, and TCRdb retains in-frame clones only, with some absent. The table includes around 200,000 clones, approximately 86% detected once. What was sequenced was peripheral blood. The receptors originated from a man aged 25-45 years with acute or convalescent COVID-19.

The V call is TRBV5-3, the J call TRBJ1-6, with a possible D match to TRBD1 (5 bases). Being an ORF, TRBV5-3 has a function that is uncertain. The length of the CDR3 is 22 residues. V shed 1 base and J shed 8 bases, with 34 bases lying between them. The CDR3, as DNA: TGTGCCAGAAGCTTGTTAGGCAGGGCGCATTCAATGACCCCTCAGATATATTCACCCCTCCACTTT. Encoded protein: CARSLLGRAHSMTPQIYSPLHF.

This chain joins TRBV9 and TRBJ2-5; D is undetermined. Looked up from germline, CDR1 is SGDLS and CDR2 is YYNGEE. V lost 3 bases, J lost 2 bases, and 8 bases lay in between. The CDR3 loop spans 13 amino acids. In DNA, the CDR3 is TGTGCCAGCAGCGCAGGCCCACAAGAGACCCAGTACTTC. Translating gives CASSAGPQETQYF. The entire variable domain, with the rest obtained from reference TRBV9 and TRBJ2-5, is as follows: DSGVTQTPKHLITATGQRVTLRCSPRSGDLSVYWYQQSLDQGLQFLIQYYNGEERAKGNILERFSAQQFPDLHSELNLSSLELGDSALYFCASSAGPQETQYFGPGTRLLVL.

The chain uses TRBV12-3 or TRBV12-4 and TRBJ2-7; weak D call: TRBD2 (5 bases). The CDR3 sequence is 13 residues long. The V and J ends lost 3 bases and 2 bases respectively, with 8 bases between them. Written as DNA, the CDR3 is TGTGCCAGCAGTTTGGAGCGGACCTACGAGCAGTACTTC. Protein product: CASSLERTYEQYF.

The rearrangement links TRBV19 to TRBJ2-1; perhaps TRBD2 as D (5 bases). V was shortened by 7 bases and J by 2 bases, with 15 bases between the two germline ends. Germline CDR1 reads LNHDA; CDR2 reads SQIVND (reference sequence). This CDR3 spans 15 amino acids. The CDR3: CASTLSSGTYNEQFF. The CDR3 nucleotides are TGTGCCAGTACCCTCAGTTCCGGGACCTACAATGAGCAGTTCTTC.

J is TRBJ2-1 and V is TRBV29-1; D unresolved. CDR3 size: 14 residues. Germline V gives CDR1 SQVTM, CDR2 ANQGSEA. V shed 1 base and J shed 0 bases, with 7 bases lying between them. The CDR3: CSVEGLSSYNEQFF. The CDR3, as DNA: TGCAGCGTTGAAGGTCTCAGCTCCTACAATGAGCAGTTCTTC.

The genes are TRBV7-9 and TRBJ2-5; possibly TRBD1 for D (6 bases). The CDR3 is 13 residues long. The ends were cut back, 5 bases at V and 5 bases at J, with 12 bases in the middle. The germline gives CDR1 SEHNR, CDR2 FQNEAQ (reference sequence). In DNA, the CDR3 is TGTGCCAGCAGCCCAGGGGTTGCGGAGACCCAGTACTTC. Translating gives CASSPGVAETQYF.

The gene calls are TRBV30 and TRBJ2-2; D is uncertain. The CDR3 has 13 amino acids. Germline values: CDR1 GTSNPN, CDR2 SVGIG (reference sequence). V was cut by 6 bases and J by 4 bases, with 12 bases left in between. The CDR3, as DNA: TGTGCCTGCCCCGTGTGGCCCACCGGGGAGCTGTTTTTT. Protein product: CACPVWPTGELFF.

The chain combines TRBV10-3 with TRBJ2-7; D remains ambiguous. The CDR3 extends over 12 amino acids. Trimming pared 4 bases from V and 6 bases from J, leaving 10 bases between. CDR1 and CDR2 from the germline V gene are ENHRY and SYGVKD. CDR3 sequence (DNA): TGTGCCATCAGTGCCGGCCAGCGCGAGCAGTACTTC. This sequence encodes CAISAGQREQYF.

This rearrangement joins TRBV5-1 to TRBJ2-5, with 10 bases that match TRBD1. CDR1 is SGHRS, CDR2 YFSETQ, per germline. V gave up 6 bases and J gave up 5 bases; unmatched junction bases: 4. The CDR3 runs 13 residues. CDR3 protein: CASKTGGFETQYF. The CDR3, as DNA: TGCGCCAGCAAGACAGGGGGCTTTGAGACCCAGTACTTC.

CDR3 sequence reads: CASYPGRGRENTEAFF. The DNA of the CDR3 is TGTGCCAGCTACCCCGGCAGGGGAAGAGAGAACACTGAAGCTTTCTTT. V is TRBV19 and J is TRBJ1-1; D possibly corresponds to TRBD1 (6 bases). The CDR3 totals 16 residues. V was cut by 9 bases and J by 1 base, with 21 bases left in between. The germline V gene has CDR1 LNHDA and CDR2 SQIVND (reference sequence).

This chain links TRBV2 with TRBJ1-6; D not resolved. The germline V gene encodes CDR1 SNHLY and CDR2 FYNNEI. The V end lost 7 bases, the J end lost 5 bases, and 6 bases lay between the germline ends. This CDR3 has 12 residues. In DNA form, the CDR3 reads TGTGCCAGCATACTGGATAATTCACCCCTCCACTTT. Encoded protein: CASILDNSPLHF.

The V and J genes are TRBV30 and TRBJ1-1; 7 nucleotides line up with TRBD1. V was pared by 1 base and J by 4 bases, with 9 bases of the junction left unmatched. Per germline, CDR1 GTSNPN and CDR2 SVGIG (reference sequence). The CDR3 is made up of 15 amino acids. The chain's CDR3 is CAWSAPGGSSTEAFF. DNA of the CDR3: TGTGCCTGGAGTGCCCCAGGGGGTTCGTCCACTGAAGCTTTCTTT.

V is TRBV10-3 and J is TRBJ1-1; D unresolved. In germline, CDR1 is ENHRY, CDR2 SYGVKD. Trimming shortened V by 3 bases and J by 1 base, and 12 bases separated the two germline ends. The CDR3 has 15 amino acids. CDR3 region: CAISDRVGENTEAFF. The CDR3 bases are TGTGCCATCAGTGACCGGGTGGGTGAGAACACTGAAGCTTTCTTT.

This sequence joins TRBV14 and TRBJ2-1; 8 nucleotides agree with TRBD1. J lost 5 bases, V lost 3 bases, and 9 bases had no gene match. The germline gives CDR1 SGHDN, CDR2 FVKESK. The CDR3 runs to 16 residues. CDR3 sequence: CASSQIGQGTNNEQFF. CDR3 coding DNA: TGTGCCAGCAGCCAGATCGGACAGGGCACAAACAATGAGCAGTTCTTC. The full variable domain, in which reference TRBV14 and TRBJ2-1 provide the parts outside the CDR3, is EAGVTQFPSHSVIEKGQTVTLRCDPISGHDNLYWYRRVMGKEIKFLLHFVKESKQDESGMPNNRFLAERTGGTYSTLKVQPAELEDSGVYFCASSQIGQGTNNEQFFGPGTRLTVL.

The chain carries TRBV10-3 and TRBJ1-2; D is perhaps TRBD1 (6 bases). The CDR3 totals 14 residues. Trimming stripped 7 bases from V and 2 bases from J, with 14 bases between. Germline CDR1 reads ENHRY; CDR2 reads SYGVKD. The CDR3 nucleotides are TGTGCCATCACCGCTATGACAGGCAACTATGGCTACACCTTC. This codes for CAITAMTGNYGYTF.

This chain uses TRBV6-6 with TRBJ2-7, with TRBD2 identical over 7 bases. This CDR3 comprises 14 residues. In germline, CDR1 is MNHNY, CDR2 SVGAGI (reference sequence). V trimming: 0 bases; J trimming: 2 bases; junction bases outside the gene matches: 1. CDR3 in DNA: TGTGCCAGCAGTTACTCAGGGAGGGCCTACGAGCAGTACTTC. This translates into CASSYSGRAYEQYF.

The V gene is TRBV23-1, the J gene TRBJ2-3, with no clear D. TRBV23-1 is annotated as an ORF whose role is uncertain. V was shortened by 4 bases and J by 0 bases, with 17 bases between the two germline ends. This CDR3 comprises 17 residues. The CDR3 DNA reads TGCGCCAGCAGTCTAAACCCAACGAGCTTCAGCACAGATACGCAGTATTTT. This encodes CASSLNPTSFSTDTQYF.

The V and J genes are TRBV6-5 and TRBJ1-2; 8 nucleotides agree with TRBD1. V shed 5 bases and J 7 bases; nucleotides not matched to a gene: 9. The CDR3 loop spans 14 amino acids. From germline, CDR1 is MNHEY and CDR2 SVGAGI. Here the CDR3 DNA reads TGTGCCAGCAGTCAATTTCAGGGGGCAGTTGGCTACACCTTC. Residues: CASSQFQGAVGYTF.

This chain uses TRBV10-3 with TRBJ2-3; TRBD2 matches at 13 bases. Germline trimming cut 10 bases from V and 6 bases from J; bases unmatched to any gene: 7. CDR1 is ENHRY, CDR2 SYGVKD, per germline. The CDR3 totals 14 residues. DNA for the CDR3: TGTGCCACACAACTAGCGGGGGGGCTTGATACGCAGTATTTT. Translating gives CATQLAGGLDTQYF.

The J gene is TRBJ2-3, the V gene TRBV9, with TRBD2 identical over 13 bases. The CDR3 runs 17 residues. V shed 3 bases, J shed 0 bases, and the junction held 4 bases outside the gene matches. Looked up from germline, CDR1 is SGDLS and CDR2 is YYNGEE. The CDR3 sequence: CASSGRLAGGSTDTQYF. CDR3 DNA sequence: TGTGCCAGCAGCGGTAGACTAGCGGGGGGAAGCACAGATACGCAGTATTTT.

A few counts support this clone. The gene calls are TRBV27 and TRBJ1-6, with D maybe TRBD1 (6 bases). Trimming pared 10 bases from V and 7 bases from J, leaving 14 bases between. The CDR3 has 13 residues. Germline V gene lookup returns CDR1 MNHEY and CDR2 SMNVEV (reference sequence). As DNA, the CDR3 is TGTGCCACCAGGACAGATTTGAATTCACCCCTCCACTTT. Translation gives CATRTDLNSPLHF.

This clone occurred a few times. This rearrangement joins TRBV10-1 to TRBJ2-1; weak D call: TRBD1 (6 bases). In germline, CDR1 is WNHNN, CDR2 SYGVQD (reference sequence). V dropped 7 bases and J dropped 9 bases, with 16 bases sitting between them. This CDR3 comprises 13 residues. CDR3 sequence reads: CASTTSLGGEQFF. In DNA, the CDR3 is TGCGCCAGCACCACGTCCTTAGGGGGTGAGCAGTTCTTC.

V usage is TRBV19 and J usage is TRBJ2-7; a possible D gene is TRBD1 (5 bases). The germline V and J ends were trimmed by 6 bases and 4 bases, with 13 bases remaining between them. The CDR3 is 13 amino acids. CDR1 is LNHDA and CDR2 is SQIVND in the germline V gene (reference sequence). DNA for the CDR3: TGTGCCAGTAGCCCCGCAGGGTGGTACGAGCAGTACTTC. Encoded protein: CASSPAGWYEQYF.

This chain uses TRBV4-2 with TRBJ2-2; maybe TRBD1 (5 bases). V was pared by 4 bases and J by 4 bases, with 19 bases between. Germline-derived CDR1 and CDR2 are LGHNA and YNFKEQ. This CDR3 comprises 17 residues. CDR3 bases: TGTGCCAGCAGCCCCTCCCCGAAGGGGAAAGGCACCGGGGAGCTGTTTTTT. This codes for CASSPSPKGKGTGELFF.

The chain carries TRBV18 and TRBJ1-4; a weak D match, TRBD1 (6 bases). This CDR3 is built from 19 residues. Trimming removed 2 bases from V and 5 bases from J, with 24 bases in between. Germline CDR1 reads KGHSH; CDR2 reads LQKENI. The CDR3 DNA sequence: TGTGCCAGCTCACCAATAGCGGGGGGCAGATCCCTCCTCAATGAAAAACTGTTTTTT. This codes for CASSPIAGGRSLLNEKLFF.

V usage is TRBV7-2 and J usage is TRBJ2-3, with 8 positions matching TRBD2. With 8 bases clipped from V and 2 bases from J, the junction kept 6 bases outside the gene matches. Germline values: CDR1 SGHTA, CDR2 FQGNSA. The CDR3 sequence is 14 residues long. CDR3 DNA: TGTGCCAGCCGATCGGGGGGGGCCACAGATACGCAGTATTTT. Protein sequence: CASRSGGATDTQYF.

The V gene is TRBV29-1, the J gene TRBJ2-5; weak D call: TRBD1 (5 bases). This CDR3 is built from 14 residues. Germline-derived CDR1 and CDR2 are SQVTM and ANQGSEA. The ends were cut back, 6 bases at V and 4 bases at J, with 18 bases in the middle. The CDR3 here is CSVGQGATLETQYF. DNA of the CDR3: TGCAGCGTCGGTCAGGGCGCGACGCTAGAGACCCAGTACTTC.